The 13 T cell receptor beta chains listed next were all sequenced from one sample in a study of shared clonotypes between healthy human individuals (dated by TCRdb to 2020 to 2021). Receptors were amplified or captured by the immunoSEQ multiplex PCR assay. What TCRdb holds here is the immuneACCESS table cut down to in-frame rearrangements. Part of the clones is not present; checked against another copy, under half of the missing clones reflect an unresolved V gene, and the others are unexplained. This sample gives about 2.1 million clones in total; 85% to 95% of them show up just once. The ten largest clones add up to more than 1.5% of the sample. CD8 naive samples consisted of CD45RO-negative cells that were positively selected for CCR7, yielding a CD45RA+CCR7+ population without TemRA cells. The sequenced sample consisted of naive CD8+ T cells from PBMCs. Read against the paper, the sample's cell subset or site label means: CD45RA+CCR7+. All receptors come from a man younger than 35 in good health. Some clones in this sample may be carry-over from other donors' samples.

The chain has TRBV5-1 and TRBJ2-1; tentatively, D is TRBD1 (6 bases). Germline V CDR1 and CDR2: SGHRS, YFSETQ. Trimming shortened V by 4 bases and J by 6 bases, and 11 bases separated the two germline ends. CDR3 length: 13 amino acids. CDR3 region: CASSKDSFNEQFF. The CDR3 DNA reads TGCGCCAGCAGCAAGGACAGCTTCAATGAGCAGTTCTTC.

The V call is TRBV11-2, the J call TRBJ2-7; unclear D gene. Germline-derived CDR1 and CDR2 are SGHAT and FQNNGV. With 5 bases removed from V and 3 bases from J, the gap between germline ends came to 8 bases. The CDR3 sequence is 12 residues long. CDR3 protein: CASSARHYEQYF. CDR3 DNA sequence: TGTGCCAGCAGCGCGAGACACTACGAGCAGTACTTC.

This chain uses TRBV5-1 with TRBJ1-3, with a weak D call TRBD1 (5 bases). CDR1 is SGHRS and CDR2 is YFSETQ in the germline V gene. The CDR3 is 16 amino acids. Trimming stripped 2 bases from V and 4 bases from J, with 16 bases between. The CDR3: CASSFGRGTLGNTIYF. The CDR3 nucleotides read TGCGCCAGCAGCTTTGGCCGGGGGACGCTCGGAAACACCATATATTTT.

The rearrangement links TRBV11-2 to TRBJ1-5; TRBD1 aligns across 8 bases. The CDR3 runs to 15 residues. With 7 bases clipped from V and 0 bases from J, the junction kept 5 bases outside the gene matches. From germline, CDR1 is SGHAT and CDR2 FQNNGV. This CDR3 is CASTAGTGSNQPQHF. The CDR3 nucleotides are TGTGCCAGCACCGCCGGGACAGGTAGCAATCAGCCCCAGCATTTT.

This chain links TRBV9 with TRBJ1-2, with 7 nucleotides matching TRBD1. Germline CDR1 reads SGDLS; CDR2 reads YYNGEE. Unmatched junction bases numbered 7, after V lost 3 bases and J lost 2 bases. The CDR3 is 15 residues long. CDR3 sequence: CASSGDLGQNYGYTF. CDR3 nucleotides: TGTGCCAGCAGCGGGGACTTGGGACAGAACTATGGCTACACCTTC.

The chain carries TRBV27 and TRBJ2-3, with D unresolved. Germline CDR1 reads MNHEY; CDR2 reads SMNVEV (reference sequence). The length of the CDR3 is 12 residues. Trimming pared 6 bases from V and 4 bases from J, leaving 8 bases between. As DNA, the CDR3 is TGTGCCAGCAGATCCTCGGCAGATACGCAGTATTTT. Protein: CASRSSADTQYF.

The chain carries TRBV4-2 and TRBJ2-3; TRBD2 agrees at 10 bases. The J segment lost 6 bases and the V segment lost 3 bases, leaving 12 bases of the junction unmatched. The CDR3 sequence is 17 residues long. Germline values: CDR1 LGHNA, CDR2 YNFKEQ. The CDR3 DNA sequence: TGTGCCAGCAGCCACTCGTTAGGACTAGCGGTGAGGGATACGCAGTATTTT. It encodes CASSHSLGLAVRDTQYF.

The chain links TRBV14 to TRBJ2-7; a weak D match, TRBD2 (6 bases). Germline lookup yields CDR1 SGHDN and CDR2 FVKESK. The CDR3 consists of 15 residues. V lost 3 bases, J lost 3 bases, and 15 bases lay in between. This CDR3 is CASSQGPGLDYEQYF. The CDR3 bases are TGTGCCAGCAGCCAGGGGCCGGGACTCGACTACGAGCAGTACTTC.

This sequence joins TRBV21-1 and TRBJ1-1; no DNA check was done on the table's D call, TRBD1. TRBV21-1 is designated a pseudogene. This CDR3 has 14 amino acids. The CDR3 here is CASSKDPSGTEAFF. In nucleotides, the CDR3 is TGTGCCAGCAGCAAAGACCCCTCAGGGACTGAAGCTTTCTTT.

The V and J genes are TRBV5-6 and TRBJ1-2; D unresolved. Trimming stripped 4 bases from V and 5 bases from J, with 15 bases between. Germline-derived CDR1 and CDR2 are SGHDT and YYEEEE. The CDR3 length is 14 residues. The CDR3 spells CASSPLQDPYGYTF. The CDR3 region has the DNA TGTGCCAGCAGCCCCCTTCAGGATCCATATGGCTACACCTTC.

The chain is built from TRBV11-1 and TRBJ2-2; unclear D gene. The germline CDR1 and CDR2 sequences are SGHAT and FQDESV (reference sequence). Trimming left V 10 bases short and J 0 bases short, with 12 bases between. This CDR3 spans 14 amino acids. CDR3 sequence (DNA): TGTGCCAACCGTTTAAGCGCGAACACCGGGGAGCTGTTTTTT. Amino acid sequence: CANRLSANTGELFF.

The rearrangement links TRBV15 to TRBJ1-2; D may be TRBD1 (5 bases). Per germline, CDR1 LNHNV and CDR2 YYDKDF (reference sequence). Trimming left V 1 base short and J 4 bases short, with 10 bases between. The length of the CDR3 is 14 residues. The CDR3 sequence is CATSRARGAYGYTF. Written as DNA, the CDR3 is TGTGCCACCAGCAGAGCTCGTGGGGCCTATGGCTACACCTTC.

The CDR3 here is CASSSTSLSETQYF. The CDR3 region has the DNA TGTGCCAGCAGCTCGACTAGCTTGTCAGAGACCCAGTACTTC. V and J are TRBV27 and TRBJ2-5, with 7 bases identical to TRBD2. V dropped 6 bases and J dropped 4; count of bases not matched to a gene: 8. This CDR3 spans 14 amino acids. Germline loops: CDR1 MNHEY, CDR2 SMNVEV (reference sequence).